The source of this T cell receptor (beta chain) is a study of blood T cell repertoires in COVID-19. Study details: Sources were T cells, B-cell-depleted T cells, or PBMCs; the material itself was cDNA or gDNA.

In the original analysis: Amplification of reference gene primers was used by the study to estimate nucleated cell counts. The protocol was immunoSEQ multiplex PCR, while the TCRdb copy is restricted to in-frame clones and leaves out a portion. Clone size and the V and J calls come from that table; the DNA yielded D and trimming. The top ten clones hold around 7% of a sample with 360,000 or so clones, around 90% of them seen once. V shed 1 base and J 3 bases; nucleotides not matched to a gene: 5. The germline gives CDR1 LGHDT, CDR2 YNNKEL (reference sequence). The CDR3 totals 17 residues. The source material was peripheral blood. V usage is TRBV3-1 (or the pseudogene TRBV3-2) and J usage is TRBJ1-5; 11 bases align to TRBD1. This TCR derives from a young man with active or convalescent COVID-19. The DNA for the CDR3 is TGTGCCAGCAGCCAAGGCGGACAGGGGGCACTCAATCAGCCCCAGCATTTT. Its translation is CASSQGGQGALNQPQHF.